This TCR beta chain derives from a study of OX40 agonist ivuxolimab in advanced cancers. General study results and limits: Relative to CD4+, CD8+ T cells held more expanded clones on average.

The repertoire was sequenced with immunoSEQ multiplex PCR; TCRdb's copy has only in-frame clones and lacks some. The sample yields approximately 72,000 clones, roughly 82% seen once. About this clone itself: No antigen is known for it.

Germline CDR1 is MNHNY and CDR2 is SVGAGI (reference sequence). The length of the CDR3 is 15 residues. Trimming at V came to 7 bases and at J to 3 bases, leaving 4 bases not matched to a gene. The source is an adult with an advanced solid tumor such as melanoma, head and neck, liver or kidney cancer. The rearrangement uses TRBV6-6 and TRBJ2-2; TRBD2 matches 11 bases. This specimen consisted of CD4+ or CD8+ T cells sorted from blood, obtained in a trial of the OX40 agonist ivuxolimab. The chain's CDR3 is CASTPTSGDTGELFF. CDR3 nucleotides: TGTGCCAGCACCCCGACTAGCGGGGACACCGGGGAGCTGTTTTTT.